This section outlines one TCR beta chain sequence together with its context. The antigen is undetermined. This sample is drawn from a study of cytomegalovirus exposure and HLA in healthy donors. Study-wide results and caveats: Productive rates of about 90% or about 30% were seen for most TCR beta V segments in an earlier analysis. HLA alleles were associated with 15,000 to 20,000 TCR beta sequences in a later analysis at 0.05 false discovery rate. It was only CMV serostatus that was available as immune exposure information.

It was with 60 Vbeta and 13 Jbeta primers that the PCR ran. Sequencing was performed with immunoSEQ multiplex PCR; in TCRdb, only in-frame clones are kept and a portion is missing. The sample carries fewer than 150,000 clones, approximately 74% recorded once. The CDR3 has 13 amino acids. V was pared by 7 bases and J by 5 bases, with 5 bases of the junction left unmatched. Germline assignment: CDR1 MGHDK and CDR2 SYGVNS. Material: PBMCs. The receptor was derived from a woman in her forties in good health and CMV-seropositive. V usage is TRBV25-1 and J usage is TRBJ2-1, with TRBD2 matching 7 bases. CDR3 sequence reads: CASTGRENNEQFF. The CDR3, as DNA: TGTGCCAGCACGGGGCGGGAGAACAATGAGCAGTTCTTC.